The 18 T cell receptor beta chains reported below all come from one sample, sequenced in a study of human T cells and chemical hapten exposure. The sample's time point: pre-sensitization, week 0. Treatment indicated: therapeutic diphenylcyclopropenone sensitization with weekly scalp DPC. MiXCR, run by TCRdb on the RACE reads, gives a single entry per CDR3 protein. The data show approximately 400,000 distinct CDR3 sequences, 4.5% to 6% seen once. Specimen: whole blood, collected in connection with sensitization to the hapten diphenylcyclopropenone (DPC). The receptors here all came from a woman in her fifties or sixties with alopecia areata. Some clones in this sample may be carry-over from other donors' samples.

In its sample, this clonotype was seen many times. The CDR3 sequence is CAAPGQPTDTQYF. The CDR3 DNA follows: TGTGCCGCCCCGGGACAGCCCACAGATACGCAGTATTTT. The rearrangement joins TRBV28 to TRBJ2-3, with TRBD1 identical over 7 bases. V was pared by 11 bases and J by 2 bases, with 7 bases of the junction left unmatched. Germline loops: CDR1 MDHEN, CDR2 SYDVKM. This CDR3 is built from 13 residues. Combining the CDR3 with reference TRBV28 and TRBJ2-3 gives the whole variable domain DVKVTQSSRYLVKRTGEKVFLECVQDMDHENMFWYRQDPGLGLRLIYFSYDVKMKEKGDIPEGYSVSREKKERFSLILESASTNQTSMYLCAAPGQPTDTQYFGPGTRLTVL.

This clonotype was seen only a few times. The J gene is TRBJ2-1, the V gene TRBV30, with 15 bases aligning to TRBD2. CDR1 and CDR2 (germline): GTSNPN, SVGIG (reference sequence). V lost 2 bases and J lost 10; bases outside the gene matches: 6. The CDR3 extends over 15 amino acids. The CDR3 reads CAWSPGGLAGGEQFF. In DNA, the CDR3 is TGTGCCTGGAGTCCGGGGGGACTAGCGGGAGGAGAGCAGTTCTTC.

Ten or more counts support this clonotype. The CDR3 protein is CASSQASNEKLFF. DNA for the CDR3: TGCGCCAGCAGCCAAGCCAGTAATGAAAAACTGTTTTTT. V gene TRBV4-1 combines with J gene TRBJ1-4; unclear D gene. There are 13 residues in the CDR3. The V gene's germline CDR1 is MGHRA and CDR2 YSYEKL. The V and J ends lost 1 base and 4 bases respectively, with 4 bases between them.

This clonotype was detected many times. This rearrangement joins TRBV2 to TRBJ1-2, with D unclear. CDR1 is SNHLY, CDR2 FYNNEI, per germline. The CDR3 is made up of 13 amino acids. The V and J ends lost 8 bases and 2 bases respectively, with 12 bases between them. CDR3 loop: CASSIKDNYGYTF. CDR3 DNA sequence: TGTGCCAGCTCAATTAAGGACAACTATGGCTACACCTTC.

V and J are TRBV27 and TRBJ1-2; D is unresolved. The CDR3 spans 13 residues. Germline CDR1 and CDR2: MNHEY and SMNVEV (reference sequence). The V end lost 2 bases, the J end lost 5 bases, and 9 bases lay between the germline ends. CDR3 nucleotide sequence: TGTGCCAGCAGTTTAGGACCCTCTTATGGCTACACCTTC. This codes for CASSLGPSYGYTF.

This clonotype was counted at least ten times. The genes are TRBV7-2 and TRBJ1-6, with D uncertain. The CDR3 contains 16 residues. V was clipped by 5 bases and J by 6 bases, with 17 bases between them. Germline CDR1 is SGHTA and CDR2 is FQGNSA. The CDR3, as DNA: TGTGCCAGCAGCCCCCAGACCCCGAGAGGTAATTCACCCCTCCACTTT. Protein: CASSPQTPRGNSPLHF. Complete variable domain (other parts from reference TRBV7-2 and TRBJ1-6): GAGVSQSPSNKVTEKGKDVELRCDPISGHTALYWYRQSLGQGLEFLIYFQGNSAPDKSGLPSDRFSAERTGGSVSTLTIQRTQQEDSAVYLCASSPQTPRGNSPLHFGNGTRLTVT.

This clonotype was seen repeatedly, ten times or more. The rearrangement uses TRBV7-9 and TRBJ2-3; 8 bases fit TRBD2. Germline trimming cut 5 bases from V and 0 bases from J; bases unmatched to any gene: 4. CDR3 size: 15 residues. Germline CDR1 SEHNR, CDR2 FQNEAQ (reference sequence). CDR3 sequence: CASSHSGSSTDTQYF. CDR3 in DNA: TGTGCCAGCAGCCACAGCGGGAGTAGCACAGATACGCAGTATTTT.

This clonotype was observed a few times. The rearrangement links TRBV7-9 to TRBJ1-4, with D maybe TRBD1 (5 bases). This CDR3 spans 16 amino acids. Trimming removed 2 bases at V and 7 bases at J, with 17 bases between. Germline V gene sequence: CDR1 SEHNR, CDR2 FQNEAQ (reference sequence). The CDR3, as DNA: TGTGCCAGCAGCTTAATAGAGGGGAGACGGGGTGAAAAACTGTTTTTT. Protein sequence: CASSLIEGRRGEKLFF.

The V call is TRBV6-2 or TRBV6-3, the J call TRBJ2-6; D is possibly TRBD1 or TRBD2 (5 bases each). Trimming removed 7 bases from V and 2 bases from J, with 24 bases in between. The CDR3 contains 19 residues. Germline CDR1 MNHEY, CDR2 SVGEGT. CDR3 in DNA: TGTGCCAGCACCCCCAGTATCGGGGCCAGTAGGCCTGGGGCCAACGTCCTGACTTTC. It yields the protein CASTPSIGASRPGANVLTF.

The rearrangement joins TRBV5-4 to TRBJ2-1, with TRBD2 matching 12 bases. Germline values: CDR1 SGHNT, CDR2 YYREEE (reference sequence). The junction had 10 bases not matched to a gene; V was cut back by 5 bases and J by 7 bases. The CDR3 length is 16 residues. DNA of the CDR3: TGTGCCAGCAGGCTAACTCTAGCGGGAGGGCGAAATGAGCAGTTCTTC. It is translated as CASRLTLAGGRNEQFF.

V and J are TRBV20-1 and TRBJ1-1; D perhaps matches TRBD1 (6 bases). V lost 6 bases to trimming and J lost 5 bases, with 10 bases between them. Germline-derived CDR1 and CDR2 are DFQATT and SNEGSKA (reference sequence). This CDR3 contains 11 residues. CDR3: CSALGTTEAFF. CDR3 DNA sequence: TGCAGTGCCTTAGGGACAACTGAAGCTTTCTTT.

This clonotype was picked up many times. The chain links TRBV12-3 or TRBV12-4 to TRBJ2-1; 9 bases fit TRBD1. V lost 4 bases to trimming and J lost 7 bases; unmatched junction nucleotides: 11. This CDR3 comprises 16 residues. The CDR3 DNA follows: TGTGCCAGCAGTTCCCCCGGGACAGGGAAAGTGAATGAGCAGTTCTTC. The encoded protein is CASSSPGTGKVNEQFF.

As to this clonotype: A read error may explain this, as a much larger clone is one base away. The gene calls are TRBV6-5 and TRBJ1-2; maybe TRBD1 (5 bases). Trimming pared 4 bases from V and 2 bases from J, leaving 11 bases between. CDR1 and CDR2 from the germline V gene are MNHEY and SVGAGI. This CDR3 has 14 residues. CDR3 nucleotide sequence: TGTGCCAGCAGTTGGACAAGACTCAACTATGGCTACACCTTC. Its translation: CASSWTRLNYGYTF.

The chain uses TRBV9 and TRBJ1-4, with no clear D. Germline CDR1 and CDR2: SGDLS and YYNGEE. This CDR3 contains 15 residues. Trimming removed 0 bases at V and 8 bases at J, with 14 bases between. DNA of the CDR3: TGTGCCAGCAGCGTAGAAGGCAAATTGAGAGAAAAACTGTTTTTT. Residues: CASSVEGKLREKLFF.

In its sample, this clonotype was seen many times. V and J are TRBV29-1 and TRBJ1-4; TRBD1 aligns across 10 bases. From germline, CDR1 is SQVTM and CDR2 ANQGSEA. This CDR3 spans 13 amino acids. The trim removed 7 bases at V and 8 bases at J, leaving 7 bases unmatched. CDR3 in DNA: TGCAGCGCCGGGACAGGGGATCGGGAAAAACTGTTTTTT. This codes for CSAGTGDREKLFF.

Many counts were recorded for this clonotype. The rearrangement joins TRBV18 to TRBJ1-1; TRBD1 agrees at 7 bases. Germline CDR1 is KGHSH and CDR2 is LQKENI. The V segment lost 2 bases and the J segment 3 bases; nucleotides outside the gene matches: 9. The CDR3 is made up of 16 amino acids. Here the CDR3 reads CASSPVVRGWDTEAFF. The DNA of the CDR3 is TGTGCCAGCTCACCAGTTGTCAGGGGGTGGGACACTGAAGCTTTCTTT.

Only a few counts were recorded for this clonotype. The chain has TRBV6-5 and TRBJ1-1; tentative D call: TRBD1 (6 bases). The V end lost 4 bases, the J end lost 5 bases, and 14 bases lay between the germline ends. Looked up from germline, CDR1 is MNHEY and CDR2 is SVGAGI. This CDR3 is built from 14 residues. CDR3 amino acids: CASSSRGGPTEAFF. CDR3 coding DNA: TGTGCCAGCAGTTCGAGGGGGGGGCCTACTGAAGCTTTCTTT.

This clonotype turned up a few times. This chain uses TRBV3-1 with TRBJ1-2; D call uncertain. Trimming removed 4 bases from V and 6 bases from J, with 21 bases in between. Germline CDR1 and CDR2: LGHDT and YNNKEL (reference sequence). The CDR3 runs 16 residues. The CDR3 loop reads CASSLWHAGLLDGYTF. CDR3 bases: TGTGCCAGCAGCCTGTGGCACGCAGGACTGTTAGATGGCTACACCTTC.